This T cell receptor (beta chain) was identified during a study of blood T cells in healthy people across ages. Study information: About one barcoded beta molecule per two T cells was the capture yield of template switching.

On this clonotype: Its cognate antigen is unknown.

Regarding the study as a whole: Getting older went along with TCR beta diversity per million T cells dropping roughly linearly.

A second PCR of about 6 to 12 cycles used a sample-barcoded 5' primer and a J-beta primer mix. TCRdb processed the 5' RACE reads anew with MiXCR; each CDR3 protein has one entry. Here the sample spans 700,000 to 850,000 distinct CDR3 sequences, 40% to 65% being singletons. Sequencing was carried out using blood. The source of this sequence is an elderly man in good health.

This CDR3 is CASRPRGASDEKLFF. Written as DNA, the CDR3 is TGCGCCAGCAGACCCAGGGGGGCGTCCGATGAAAAACTGTTTTTT. V and J are TRBV5-1 and TRBJ1-4; 7 bases match TRBD1. The trim removed 5 bases at V and 6 bases at J, leaving 10 bases unmatched. The CDR3 is 15 residues long. Looked up from germline, CDR1 is SGHRS and CDR2 is YFSETQ.